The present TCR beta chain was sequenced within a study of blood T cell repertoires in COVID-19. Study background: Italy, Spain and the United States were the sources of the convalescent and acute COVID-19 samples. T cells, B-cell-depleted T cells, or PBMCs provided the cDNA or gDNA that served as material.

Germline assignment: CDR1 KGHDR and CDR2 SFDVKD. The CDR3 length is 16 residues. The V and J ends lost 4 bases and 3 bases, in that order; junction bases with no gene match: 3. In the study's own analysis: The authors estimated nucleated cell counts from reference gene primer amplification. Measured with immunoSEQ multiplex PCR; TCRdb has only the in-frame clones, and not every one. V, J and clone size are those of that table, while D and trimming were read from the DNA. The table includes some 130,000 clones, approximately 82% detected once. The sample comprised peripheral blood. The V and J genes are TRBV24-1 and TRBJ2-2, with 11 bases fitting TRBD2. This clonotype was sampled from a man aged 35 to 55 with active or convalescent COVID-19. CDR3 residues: CATSETSGGYTGELFF. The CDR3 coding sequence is TGTGCCACCAGTGAAACTAGCGGGGGATACACCGGGGAGCTGTTTTTT.